This T cell receptor (beta chain) is from a study of human T cells and chemical hapten exposure. Study as a whole: Across the whole study, which lasted approximately 5.5 months, patients were given diphenylcyclopropenone on the scalp once a week. General study points: As the donors had alopecia, their immune response may differ from healthy people's. Once DPC sensitization occurred, TCRs above 1 in 1000 frequency showed no change.

As to this clonotype: Its target is not known.

As for time point: patch test 3, about 24 weeks after DPC sensitization. Treatment described: therapeutic diphenylcyclopropenone sensitization with weekly scalp DPC. Unique molecular identifiers were attached to individual cDNA molecules within the library. TCRdb re-derived calls from the RACE reads in MiXCR, one entry per CDR3 protein. The table records roughly 100,000 distinct CDR3 sequences, under 40% of them present only once. This receptor was taken from a man in his forties or fifties with alopecia areata. Some clones in this sample may be carry-over from other donors' samples. Specimen: whole blood, collected in connection with sensitization to the hapten diphenylcyclopropenone (DPC).

The CDR3 here is CASSLGSPEDTQYF. The CDR3 region has the DNA TGTGCCAGCAGTTTGGGCAGTCCTGAGGATACGCAGTATTTT. The chain is built from TRBV12-3 or TRBV12-4 and TRBJ2-3, with unresolved D. The CDR3 consists of 14 residues. V was pared by 3 bases and J by 6 bases, with 13 bases between.